This TCR beta chain is from a study of T cells expressing NK-cell markers (dated by TCRdb to 2020 to 2021). Context from the whole study: Seven to nine donors provided sorted CD3+CD56+NKG2C+, CD3+CD56+NKG2C- and CD3+CD56-NKG2C+ T-cell subsets, whose TCR beta-chain repertoires were profiled. Among the eight sequenced donors, only one was HCMV-seronegative, while the other seven were HCMV-seropositive. Randomly selected healthy volunteers, three men and five women, were used as the eight sequenced donors. Libraries were sequenced as 2 x 150 bp reads on Illumina HiSeq 2000/2500, MiSeq or NextSeq. Here is what the overall study found, with its caveats: Whether the expanded NKG2C-expressing T cell clones were specific for HCMV antigens was left unclear. Those dominant clonotypes were again the most abundant among CD3+CD56-NKG2C+ cells in a handful of donors, at roughly 28.3-60.1%. In more than 5 donors, the dominant CD3+CD56+NKG2C+ clonotypes were found to rank among the top 10 CD8+ clonotypes and to make up about 1.0-7.5% of CD8+ T cells.

Sequencing relied on an Illumina HiSeq 2000. The TCR beta cDNA libraries were made using 5'RACE template switching, a step that added both a universal primer site and unique molecular identifiers. cDNA synthesis was primed from the TCR beta constant segment and was followed by two successive PCR amplification steps. Processing in the source paper ran as follows. MIGEC was used to demultiplex reads and group the reads by UMI, and MiTCR was used to assemble and quantify clonotypes. Only TCR cDNA sequences supported by at least two reads were kept to exclude erroneous sequences. The tcR package was used for downstream repertoire analysis, and clonotypes were matched across fractions by CDR3 nucleotide sequence plus V segment. VDJmatch was used to annotate antigen specificity against VDJdb, with one amino acid substitution allowed in CDR3. TCRdb reprocessed the reads, so every CDR3 protein sequence counts as one entry and DNA is not shown. TCRdb, rather than the study authors, made the V and J calls. This sample's listing comprises roughly 280,000 distinct CDR3 sequences. The ten largest account for approximately 0.41% of the sample.

In the case of this clonotype: Its recognized antigen is unknown.

The germline V gene encodes CDR1 SGHAT and CDR2 FQNNGV. Its CDR3 holds 16 amino acids, cysteine through phenylalanine. No DNA sequence was recorded. HCMV serostatus was determined by detecting HCMV-specific IgG in serum with a commercial ELISA kit. Peripheral blood mononuclear cells were isolated from blood by Ficoll density gradient centrifugation. The sequence derives from a man younger than 35 in good health. Donor details come from another sample of the same person, matched by shared clones. The sample comprised blood T cells: a sorted CD56 or NKG2C T cell subset, CD4+ or CD8+ T cells, or bulk PBMC T cells (not recorded which). The receptor chain draws on TRBV11-2 and TRBJ2-2; TCRdb returns TRBD1, unconfirmable since there is no DNA. The CDR3 loop reads CASSSGSFGDGGELFF.